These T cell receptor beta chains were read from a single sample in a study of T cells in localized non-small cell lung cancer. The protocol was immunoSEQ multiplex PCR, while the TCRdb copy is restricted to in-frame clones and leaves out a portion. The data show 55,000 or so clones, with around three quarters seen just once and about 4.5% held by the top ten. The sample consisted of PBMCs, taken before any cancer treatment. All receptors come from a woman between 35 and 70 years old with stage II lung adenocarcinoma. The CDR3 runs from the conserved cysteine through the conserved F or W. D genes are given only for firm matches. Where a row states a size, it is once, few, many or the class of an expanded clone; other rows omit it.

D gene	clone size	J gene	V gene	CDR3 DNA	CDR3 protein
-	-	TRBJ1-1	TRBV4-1	TGCGCCAGCAGCCAAGTGGGGGGCACTGAAGCTTTCTTT	CASSQVGGTEAFF
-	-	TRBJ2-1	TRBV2	TGTGCCAGGGAGTCGAAGACCTACAATGAGCAGTTCTTC	CARESKTYNEQFF
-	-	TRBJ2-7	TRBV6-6	TGTGCCAGCAGTTACCAAGAGACAGGAAGCTCCTACGAGCAGTACTTC	CASSYQETGSSYEQYF
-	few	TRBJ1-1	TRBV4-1	TGCGCCAGCAGCCAAGTCCCTGGGAGGCTTGAAGCTTTCTTT	CASSQVPGRLEAFF
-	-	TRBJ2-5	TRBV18	TGTGCCAGCTCACCGGGACTGCAAGAGACCCAGTACTTC	CASSPGLQETQYF
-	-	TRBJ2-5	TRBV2	TGTGCCAGCCGGTATTCCATTCAAGAGACCCAGTACTTC	CASRYSIQETQYF
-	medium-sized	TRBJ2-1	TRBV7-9	TGTGCCAGCAGCTTACCTGGGGGGACCTACAATGAGCAGTTCTTC	CASSLPGGTYNEQFF
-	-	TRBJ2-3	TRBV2	TGTGCCAGCAGTGAGGAGGATACGCAGTATTTT	CASSEEDTQYF
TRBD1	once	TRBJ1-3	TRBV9	TGTGCCAGCAGCGTAGCGTCAGGGGGATATGGAAACACCATATATTTT	CASSVASGGYGNTIYF
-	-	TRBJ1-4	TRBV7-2	TGTGCCAGCAGCTTTCACAGGGTCGGAGAAAAACTGTTTTTT	CASSFHRVGEKLFF
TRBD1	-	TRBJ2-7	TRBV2	TGTGCCAGCAGTCTACAGGGGGCAGCAGTCGACGAGCAGTACTTC	CASSLQGAAVDEQYF
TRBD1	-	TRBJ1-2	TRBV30	TGTGCCTGGGAGGGGCGGGGGACAGGGGCTTTTTTGCAGGGCTACACCTTC	CAWEGRGTGAFLQGYTF
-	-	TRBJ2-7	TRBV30	TGTGCCTGGAGTGTACTGTTTGGAGGCGAGCAGTACTTC	CAWSVLFGGEQYF
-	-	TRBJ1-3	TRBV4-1	TGCGCCAGCAGCCAAGAGGGAAACACCATATATTTT	CASSQEGNTIYF